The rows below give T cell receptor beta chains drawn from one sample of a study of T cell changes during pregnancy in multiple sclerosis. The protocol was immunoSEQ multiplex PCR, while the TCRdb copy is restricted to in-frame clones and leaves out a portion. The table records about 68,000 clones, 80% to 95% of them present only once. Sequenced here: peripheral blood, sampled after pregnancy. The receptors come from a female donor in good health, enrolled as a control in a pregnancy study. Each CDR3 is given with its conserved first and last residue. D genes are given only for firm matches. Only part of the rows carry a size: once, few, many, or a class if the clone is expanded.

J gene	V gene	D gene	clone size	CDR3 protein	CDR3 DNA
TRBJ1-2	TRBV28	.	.	CASTTVNYGYTF	TGTGCCAGCACCACGGTTAACTATGGCTACACCTTC
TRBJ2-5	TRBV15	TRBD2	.	CATREGETQYF	TGTGCCACAAGGGAGGGAGAGACCCAGTACTTC
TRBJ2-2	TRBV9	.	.	CASSGGAVRDGELFF	TGTGCCAGCAGCGGTGGGGCAGTAAGGGACGGGGAGCTGTTTTTT
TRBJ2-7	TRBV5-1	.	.	CASSLSTQGNNEQYF	TGCGCCAGCAGCTTGTCAACACAGGGTAACAACGAGCAGTACTTC
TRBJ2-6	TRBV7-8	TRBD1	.	CASSLALRDRGRGGANVLTF	TGTGCCAGCAGCTTAGCGCTGAGGGACAGGGGACGAGGGGGGGCCAACGTCCTGACTTTC
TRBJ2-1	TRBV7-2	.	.	CASSLETGWDEQFF	TGTGCCAGCAGCTTAGAAACGGGGTGGGATGAGCAGTTCTTC
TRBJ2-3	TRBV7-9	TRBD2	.	CASSSVGTTSGVLTDTQYF	TGTGCCAGCAGCTCCGTCGGGACGACTAGCGGGGTCCTCACAGATACGCAGTATTTT
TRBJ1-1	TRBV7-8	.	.	CASSQNSRYVNTEAFF	TGTGCCAGCAGCCAAAATTCCAGATACGTCAACACTGAAGCTTTCTTT
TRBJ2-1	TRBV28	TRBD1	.	CASRDRVGNEQFF	TGTGCCAGCAGAGACAGGGTTGGCAATGAGCAGTTCTTC
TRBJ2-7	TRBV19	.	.	CASRSPGVKEQYF	TGTGCCAGTAGGTCCCCGGGAGTGAAGGAGCAGTACTTC
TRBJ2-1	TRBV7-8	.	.	CASSLVRVGYEQFF	TGTGCCAGCAGCTTAGTGAGAGTCGGGTATGAGCAGTTCTTC
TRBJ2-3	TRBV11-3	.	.	CASSEGSGDTDTQYF	TGTGCCAGCTCAGAAGGGTCCGGGGACACAGATACGCAGTATTTT
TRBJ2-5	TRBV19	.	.	CASSDRDTQGTQYF	TGTGCCAGTAGTGACCGGGACACCCAGGGGACCCAGTACTTC
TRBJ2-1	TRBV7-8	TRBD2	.	CASSLRTSGSSYNEQFF	TGTGCCAGCAGCCTCCGGACTAGCGGGAGCTCCTACAATGAGCAGTTCTTC
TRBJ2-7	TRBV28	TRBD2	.	CASNPTSAVSYEQYF	TGTGCCAGCAACCCAACTAGCGCCGTTTCCTACGAGCAGTACTTC
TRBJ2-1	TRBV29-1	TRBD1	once	CSVAHGTGGREQFF	TGCAGCGTTGCCCACGGGACAGGGGGTCGTGAGCAGTTCTTC
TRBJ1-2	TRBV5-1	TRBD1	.	CASSLTGADYGYTF	TGCGCCAGCAGCTTGACAGGGGCAGACTATGGCTACACCTTC
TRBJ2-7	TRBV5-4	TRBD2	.	CASSLPTSGRSEQYF	TGTGCCAGCAGCCTTCCGACTAGCGGGAGATCCGAGCAGTACTTC
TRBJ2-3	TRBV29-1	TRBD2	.	CSAQTSGGATDTQYF	TGCAGCGCCCAGACTAGCGGGGGGGCGACTGATACGCAGTATTTT
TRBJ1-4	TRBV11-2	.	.	CASSSQAEKLFF	TGTGCCAGCAGCTCCCAGGCCGAAAAACTGTTTTTT
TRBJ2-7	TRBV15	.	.	CATSRAEDSSYEQYF	TGTGCCACCAGCAGAGCTGAGGACTCCTCCTACGAGCAGTACTTC
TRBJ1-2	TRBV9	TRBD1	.	CASSGTGEGGYTF	TGTGCCAGCAGCGGGACAGGGGAGGGTGGCTACACCTTC
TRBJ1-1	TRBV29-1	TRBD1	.	CSVNRDRGSTEAFF	TGCAGCGTTAACCGGGACAGGGGTTCGACTGAAGCTTTCTTT
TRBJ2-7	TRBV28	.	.	CASTTPGDSYEQYF	TGTGCCAGCACCACTCCCGGGGACTCCTACGAGCAGTACTTC
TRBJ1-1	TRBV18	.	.	CASSRQVSNTEAFF	TGTGCCAGCTCAAGACAGGTCTCGAACACTGAAGCTTTCTTT
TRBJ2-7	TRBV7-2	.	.	CASSHGQSYEQYF	TGTGCCAGCAGCCACGGACAGTCCTACGAGCAGTACTTC
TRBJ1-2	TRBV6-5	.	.	CASSLMGSGYTF	TGTGCCAGCAGCCTCATGGGGAGCGGCTACACCTTC
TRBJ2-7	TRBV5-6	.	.	CASSLAVPVHHYEQYF	TGTGCCAGCAGCTTGGCCGTGCCAGTACACCACTACGAGCAGTACTTC
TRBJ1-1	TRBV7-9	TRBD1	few	CASSSGTGDTEAFF	TGTGCCAGCAGCTCCGGGACAGGGGACACTGAAGCTTTCTTT
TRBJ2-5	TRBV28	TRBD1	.	CASRQDRDETQYF	TGTGCCAGCAGACAGGACAGGGACGAGACCCAGTACTTC
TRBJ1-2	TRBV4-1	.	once	CASSQEGSYGYTF	TGCGCCAGCAGCCAAGAGGGCAGCTATGGCTACACCTTC
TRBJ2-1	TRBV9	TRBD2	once	CASSTIAGGNEQFF	TGTGCCAGCAGCACCATAGCGGGAGGCAATGAGCAGTTCTTC
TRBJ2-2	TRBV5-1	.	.	CASSFQIGGNTGELFF	TGCGCCAGCAGCTTCCAAATAGGGGGGAACACCGGGGAGCTGTTTTTT
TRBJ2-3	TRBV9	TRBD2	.	CASSVASGGAPDTQYF	TGTGCCAGCAGCGTAGCTAGCGGGGGGGCCCCAGATACGCAGTATTTT
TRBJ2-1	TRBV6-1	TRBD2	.	CASSEMGGRADEQFF	TGTGCCAGCAGTGAAATGGGAGGGAGGGCAGATGAGCAGTTCTTC
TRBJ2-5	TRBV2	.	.	CASSEGLEETQYF	TGTGCCAGCAGTGAGGGGCTGGAGGAGACCCAGTACTTC
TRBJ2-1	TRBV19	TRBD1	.	CASSIEFRDRGRNEQFF	TGTGCCAGTAGTATAGAATTCCGGGACAGGGGGCGGAATGAGCAGTTCTTC
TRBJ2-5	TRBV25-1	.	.	CASTVSETQYF	TGTGCCAGCACAGTTTCGGAGACCCAGTACTTC
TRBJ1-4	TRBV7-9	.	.	CASSLVTGNEKLFF	TGTGCCAGCAGCTTGGTCACCGGTAATGAAAAACTGTTTTTT
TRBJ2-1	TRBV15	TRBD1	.	CATSTDRAYNEQFF	TGTGCCACCAGCACCGACAGGGCATACAATGAGCAGTTCTTC
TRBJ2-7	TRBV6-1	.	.	CASSQTGTYEQYF	TGTGCCAGCAGTCAGACAGGAACCTACGAGCAGTACTTC
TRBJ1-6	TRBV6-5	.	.	CASSPRELNSPLHF	TGTGCCAGCAGCCCCCGGGAGCTTAATTCACCCCTCCACTTT
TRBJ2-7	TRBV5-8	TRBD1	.	CASSRTPGQAYEQYF	TGTGCCAGCAGCCGAACCCCGGGACAGGCCTACGAGCAGTACTTC
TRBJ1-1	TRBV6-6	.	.	CASSQDTEAFF	TGTGCCAGCAGTCAGGACACTGAAGCTTTCTTT
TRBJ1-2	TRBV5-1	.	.	CASSTIPGGGYTF	TGCGCCAGCAGCACTATCCCGGGGGGTGGCTACACCTTC
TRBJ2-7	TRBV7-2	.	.	CASSLSYEQYF	TGTGCCAGCAGCCTATCCTACGAGCAGTACTTC
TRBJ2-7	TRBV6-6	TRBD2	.	CASHGTSGKYEQYF	TGTGCCAGCCATGGGACTAGCGGGAAGTACGAGCAGTACTTC
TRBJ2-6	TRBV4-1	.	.	CASSQEGRLFSGANVLTF	TGCGCCAGCAGCCAAGAGGGGCGGCTCTTCTCTGGGGCCAACGTCCTGACTTTC
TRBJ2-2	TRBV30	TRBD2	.	CAWSGVAGENTGELFF	TGTGCCTGGAGTGGCGTAGCGGGGGAGAACACCGGGGAGCTGTTTTTT
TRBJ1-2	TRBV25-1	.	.	CASSAGAYYGYTF	TGTGCCAGCAGTGCAGGGGCTTACTATGGCTACACCTTC
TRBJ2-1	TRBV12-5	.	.	CASGLVPDSNEQFF	TGTGCTAGTGGTTTGGTCCCCGACTCCAATGAGCAGTTCTTC
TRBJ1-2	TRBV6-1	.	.	CASSEEGGSYGYTF	TGTGCCAGCAGTGAAGAGGGGGGGAGCTATGGCTACACCTTC
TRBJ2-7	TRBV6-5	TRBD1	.	CASGDRGLDYEQYF	TGTGCCAGCGGGGACAGGGGTTTGGACTACGAGCAGTACTTC
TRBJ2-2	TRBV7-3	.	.	CASRFGSGAGELFF	TGTGCCAGCAGGTTTGGGTCGGGAGCCGGGGAGCTGTTTTTT
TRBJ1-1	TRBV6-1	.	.	CASRRAGGNTEAFF	TGTGCCAGCAGGAGGGCAGGCGGAAACACTGAAGCTTTCTTT